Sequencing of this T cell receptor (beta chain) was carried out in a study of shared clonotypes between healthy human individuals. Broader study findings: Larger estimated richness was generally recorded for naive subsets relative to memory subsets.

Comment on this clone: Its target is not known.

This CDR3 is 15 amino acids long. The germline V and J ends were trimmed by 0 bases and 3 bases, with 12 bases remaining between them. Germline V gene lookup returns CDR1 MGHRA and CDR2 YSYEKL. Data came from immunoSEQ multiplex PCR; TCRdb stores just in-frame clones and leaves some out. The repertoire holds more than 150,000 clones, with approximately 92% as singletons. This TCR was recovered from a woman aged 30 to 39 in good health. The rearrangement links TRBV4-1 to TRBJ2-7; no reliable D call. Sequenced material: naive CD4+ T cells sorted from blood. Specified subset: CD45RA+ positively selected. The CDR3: CASSQDPGNNYEQYF. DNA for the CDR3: TGCGCCAGCAGCCAAGACCCTGGGAATAACTACGAGCAGTACTTC.